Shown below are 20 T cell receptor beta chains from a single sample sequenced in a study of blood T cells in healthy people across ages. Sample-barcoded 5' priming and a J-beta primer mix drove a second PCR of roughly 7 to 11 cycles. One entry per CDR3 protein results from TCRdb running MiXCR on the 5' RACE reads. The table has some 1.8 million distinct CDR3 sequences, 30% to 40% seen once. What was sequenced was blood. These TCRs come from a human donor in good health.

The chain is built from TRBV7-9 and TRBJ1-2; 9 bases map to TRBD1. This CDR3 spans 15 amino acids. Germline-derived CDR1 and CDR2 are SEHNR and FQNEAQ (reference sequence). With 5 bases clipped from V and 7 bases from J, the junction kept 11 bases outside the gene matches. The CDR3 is CASSPRPQGATGYTF. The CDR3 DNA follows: TGTGCCAGCAGCCCTCGACCACAGGGGGCGACTGGCTACACCTTC.

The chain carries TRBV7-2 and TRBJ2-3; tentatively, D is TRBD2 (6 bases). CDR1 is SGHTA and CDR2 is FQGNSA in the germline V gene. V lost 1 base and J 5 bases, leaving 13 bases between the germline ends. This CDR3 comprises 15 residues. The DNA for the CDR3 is TGTGCCAGCAGCTTAGGAACGGGACTCAAAGATACGCAGTATTTT. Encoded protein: CASSLGTGLKDTQYF.

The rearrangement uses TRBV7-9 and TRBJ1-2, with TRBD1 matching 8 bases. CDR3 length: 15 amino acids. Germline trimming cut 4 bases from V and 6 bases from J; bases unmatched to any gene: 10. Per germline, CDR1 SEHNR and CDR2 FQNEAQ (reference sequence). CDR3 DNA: TGTGCCAGCAGCTCCGGCCAGGACAGGGTTAATGGCTACACCTTC. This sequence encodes CASSSGQDRVNGYTF. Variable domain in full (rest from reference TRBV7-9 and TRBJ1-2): DTGVSQNPRHKITKRGQNVTFRCDPISEHNRLYWYRQTLGQGPEFLTYFQNEAQLEKSRLLSDRFSAERPKGSFSTLEIQRTEQGDSAMYLCASSSGQDRVNGYTFGSGTRLTVV.

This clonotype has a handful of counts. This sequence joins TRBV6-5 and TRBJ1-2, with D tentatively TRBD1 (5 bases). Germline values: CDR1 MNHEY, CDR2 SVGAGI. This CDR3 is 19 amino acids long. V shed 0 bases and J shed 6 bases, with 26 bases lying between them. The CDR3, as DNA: TGTGCCAGCAGTTACTCGATCTCAGGGAGGGGCGGCAGTAGTGATGGCTACACCTTC. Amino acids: CASSYSISGRGGSSDGYTF.

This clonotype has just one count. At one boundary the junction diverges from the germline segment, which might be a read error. DNA of the CDR3: TGTGCCAGCAGTGAATCGGGCCAAGGGACCCAGTACTTC. Residues: CASSESGQGTQYF. The chain links TRBV25-1 to TRBJ2-5; D ambiguous. Germline loops: CDR1 MGHDK, CDR2 SYGVNS. The CDR3 length is 13 residues.

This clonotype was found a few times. This chain's CDR3 is CASTPWGRVETQYF. CDR3 sequence (DNA): TGTGCCAGCACCCCATGGGGCAGGGTGGAGACCCAGTACTTC. V and J are TRBV12-3 or TRBV12-4 and TRBJ2-5, with a tentative D call TRBD1 (5 bases). The CDR3 covers 14 residues. V was trimmed by 7 bases and J by 5 bases, leaving 17 bases between them.

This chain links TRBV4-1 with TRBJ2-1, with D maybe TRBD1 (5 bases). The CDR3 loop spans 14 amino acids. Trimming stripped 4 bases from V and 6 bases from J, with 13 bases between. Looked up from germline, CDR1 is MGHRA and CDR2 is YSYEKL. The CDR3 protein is CASSLIPGCNEQFF. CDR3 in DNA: TGCGCCAGCAGCCTCATCCCAGGGTGCAATGAGCAGTTCTTC.

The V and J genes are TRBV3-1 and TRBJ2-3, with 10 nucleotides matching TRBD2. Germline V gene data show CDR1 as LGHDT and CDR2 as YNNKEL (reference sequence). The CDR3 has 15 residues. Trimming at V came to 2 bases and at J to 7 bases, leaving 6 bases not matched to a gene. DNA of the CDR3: TGTGCCAGCAGCCAACTGGGACTAGCGCTTAATACGCAGTATTTT. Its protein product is CASSQLGLALNTQYF.

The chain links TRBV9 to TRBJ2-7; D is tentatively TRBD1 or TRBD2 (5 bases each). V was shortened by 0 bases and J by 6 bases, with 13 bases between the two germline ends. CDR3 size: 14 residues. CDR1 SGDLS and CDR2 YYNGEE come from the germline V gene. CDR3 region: CASSVEEFGGEQYF. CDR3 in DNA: TGTGCCAGCAGCGTAGAAGAATTTGGGGGCGAGCAGTACTTC.

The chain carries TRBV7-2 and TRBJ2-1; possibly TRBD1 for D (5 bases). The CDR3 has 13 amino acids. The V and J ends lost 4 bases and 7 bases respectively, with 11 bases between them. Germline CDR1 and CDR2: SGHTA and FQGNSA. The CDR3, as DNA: TGTGCCAGCAGCTCCCTGACAGTTAATGAGCAGTTCTTC. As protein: CASSSLTVNEQFF.

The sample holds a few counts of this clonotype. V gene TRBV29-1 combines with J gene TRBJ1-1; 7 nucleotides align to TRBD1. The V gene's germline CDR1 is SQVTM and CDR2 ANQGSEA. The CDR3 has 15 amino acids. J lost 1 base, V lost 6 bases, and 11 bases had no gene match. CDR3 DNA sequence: TGCAGCGTCCTCGGGACAGTTCACTCGAACACTGAAGCTTTCTTT. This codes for CSVLGTVHSNTEAFF. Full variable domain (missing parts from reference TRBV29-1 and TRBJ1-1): SAVISQKPSRDICQRGTSLTIQCQVDSQVTMMFWYRQQPGQSLTLIATANQGSEATYESGFVIDKFPISRPNLTFSTLTVSNMSPEDSSIYLCSVLGTVHSNTEAFFGQGTRLTVV.

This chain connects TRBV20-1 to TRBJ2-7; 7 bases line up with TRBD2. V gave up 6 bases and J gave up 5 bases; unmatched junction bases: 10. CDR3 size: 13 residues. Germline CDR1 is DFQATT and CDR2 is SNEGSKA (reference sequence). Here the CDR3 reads CSAISGLDHEQYF. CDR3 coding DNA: TGCAGTGCCATTAGCGGGTTGGACCACGAGCAGTACTTC.

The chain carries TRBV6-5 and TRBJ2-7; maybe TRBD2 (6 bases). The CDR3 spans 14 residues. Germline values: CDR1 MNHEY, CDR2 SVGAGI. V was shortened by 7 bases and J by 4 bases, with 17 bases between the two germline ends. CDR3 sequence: CASNPGLPAYEQYF. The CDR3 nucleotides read TGTGCCAGCAATCCGGGACTTCCCGCGTACGAGCAGTACTTC.

CDR3 in amino acids: CASSAMDVPYYGYTF. CDR3 bases: TGTGCCAGCAGTGCAATGGACGTCCCCTACTATGGCTACACCTTC. The chain is built from TRBV6-5 and TRBJ1-2; D gene uncertain. Germline V lookup: CDR1 MNHEY, CDR2 SVGAGI. There are 15 residues in the CDR3. V was cut by 5 bases and J by 3 bases, with 16 bases left in between.

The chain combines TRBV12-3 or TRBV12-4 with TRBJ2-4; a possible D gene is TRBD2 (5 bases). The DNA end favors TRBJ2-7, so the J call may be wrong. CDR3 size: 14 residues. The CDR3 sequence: CASTIFYGAYEQYF. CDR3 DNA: TGTGCCAGCACTATTTTCTACGGGGCCTACGAGCAGTACTTC.

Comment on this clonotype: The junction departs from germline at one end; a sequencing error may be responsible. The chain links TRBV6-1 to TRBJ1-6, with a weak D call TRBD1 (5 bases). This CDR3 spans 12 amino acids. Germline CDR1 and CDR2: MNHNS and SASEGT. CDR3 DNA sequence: TGTGCCAGCGGTGAGGGACGGTCACCCCTCCACTTT. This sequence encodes CASGEGRSPLHF.

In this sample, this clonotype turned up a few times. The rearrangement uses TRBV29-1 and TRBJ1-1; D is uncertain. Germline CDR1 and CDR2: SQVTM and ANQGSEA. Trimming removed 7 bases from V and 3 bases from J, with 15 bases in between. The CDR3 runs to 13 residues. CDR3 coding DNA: TGCAGCGCTCGGATCCGGGAGGACACTGAAGCTTTCTTT. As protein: CSARIREDTEAFF.

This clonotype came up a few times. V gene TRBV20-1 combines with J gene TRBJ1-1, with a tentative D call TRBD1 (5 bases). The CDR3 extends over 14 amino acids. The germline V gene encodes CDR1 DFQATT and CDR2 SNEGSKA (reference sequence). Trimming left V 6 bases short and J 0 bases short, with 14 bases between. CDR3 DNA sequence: TGCAGTGCCCGAAAAGGGGCTATGAACACTGAAGCTTTCTTT. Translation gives CSARKGAMNTEAFF.

The CDR3 protein is CASSLPAGGWSYNEQFF. The DNA for the CDR3 is TGTGCCAGCAGCCTACCAGCGGGGGGGTGGTCCTACAATGAGCAGTTCTTC. The chain links TRBV7-9 to TRBJ2-1; the match to TRBD2 covers 10 bases. Losses at the gene ends were 5 bases for V and 1 base for J; bases not matched to a gene: 8. The CDR3 runs to 17 residues. Per the germline V gene, CDR1 is SEHNR and CDR2 is FQNEAQ (reference sequence).

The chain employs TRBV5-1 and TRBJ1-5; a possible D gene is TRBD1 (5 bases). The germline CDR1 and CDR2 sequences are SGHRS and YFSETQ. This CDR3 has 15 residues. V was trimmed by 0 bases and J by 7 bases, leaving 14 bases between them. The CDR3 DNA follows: TGCGCCAGCAGCTTGGCCACGGGCGGGGGGCAGCCCCAGCATTTT. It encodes CASSLATGGGQPQHF.